These 23 T cell receptor beta chains were sequenced from one sample in a study of T cell responses to AZD1222 COVID-19 vaccine. Sequenced by immunoSEQ multiplex PCR; TCRdb stores in-frame clones only, minus some. Of more than 95,000 clones listed, over 80% are singletons. The sample in question was peripheral blood, obtained on day 0 of AZD1222 vaccination. The receptor source for this set is an adult in good health.

The CDR3, as DNA: TGCGCCAGCAGCCCTTTAGCGGGAGTGGTCTACAATGAGCAGTTCTTC. This translates into CASSPLAGVVYNEQFF. The chain uses TRBV5-1 and TRBJ2-1, with TRBD2 matching over 9 bases. After removal of 4 bases from V and 3 bases from J, the junction contained 8 bases not matched to a gene. CDR3 length equals 16 residues. Germline-derived CDR1 and CDR2 are SGHRS and YFSETQ. The entire variable domain, with the rest obtained from reference TRBV5-1 and TRBJ2-1, is as follows: KAGVTQTPRYLIKTRGQQVTLSCSPISGHRSVSWYQQTPGQGLQFLFEYFSETQRNKGNFPGRFSGRQFSNSRSEMNVSTLELGDSALYLCASSPLAGVVYNEQFFGPGTRLTVL.

The chain has TRBV6-1 and TRBJ2-4; D is ambiguous. The CDR3 totals 15 residues. Trimming pared 0 bases from V and 8 bases from J, leaving 14 bases between. Germline CDR1 reads MNHNS; CDR2 reads SASEGT. The CDR3 here is CASSEATGPWDIQYF. The CDR3 region has the DNA TGTGCCAGCAGTGAAGCAACGGGCCCCTGGGACATTCAGTACTTC.

This clone was detected only a few times. V gene TRBV28 combines with J gene TRBJ1-5; D may be TRBD1 (5 bases). Germline V gene lookup returns CDR1 MDHEN and CDR2 SYDVKM. Trimming left V 4 bases short and J 3 bases short, with 7 bases between. The CDR3 covers 13 residues. The CDR3 sequence is CASSSGNNQPQHF. Written as DNA, the CDR3 is TGTGCCAGCAGTTCAGGGAACAATCAGCCCCAGCATTTT.

This clone was seen only a few times. This chain connects TRBV19 to TRBJ1-2; TRBD1 agrees at 10 bases. This CDR3 has 16 residues. The germline CDR1 and CDR2 sequences are LNHDA and SQIVND (reference sequence). With V trimmed by 3 bases and J by 6 bases, 10 bases remained unmatched. CDR3 sequence (DNA): TGTGCCAGTAGTATCCGCCATTCCGGGACAGGGGATGGCTACACCTTC. Amino acid sequence: CASSIRHSGTGDGYTF.

The CDR3 DNA reads as TGTGCCAGCAGTAGGGGACAGGTGAACACTGAAGCTTTCTTT. This gives the protein CASSRGQVNTEAFF. The chain carries TRBV13 and TRBJ1-1; 8 bases agree with TRBD1. V was pared by 6 bases and J by 0 bases, with 3 bases of the junction left unmatched. The V gene's germline CDR1 is PRHDT and CDR2 FYEKMQ (reference sequence). The CDR3 runs to 14 residues.

Note on this clone: The sample holds other DNA sequences that translate to the same CDR3. V and J are TRBV5-1 and TRBJ1-1; no firm D call. In germline, CDR1 is SGHRS, CDR2 YFSETQ. The CDR3 runs 14 residues. Trimming removed 0 bases from V and 1 base from J, with 7 bases in between. CDR3 amino acids: CASSLGWGNTEAFF. The DNA for the CDR3 is TGCGCCAGCAGCTTGGGCTGGGGGAACACTGAAGCTTTCTTT.

The table lists this clone with a count of one. V is TRBV19 and J is TRBJ1-5; D unresolved. The V and J ends lost 3 bases and 7 bases respectively, with 19 bases between them. There are 16 residues in the CDR3. The germline V gene encodes CDR1 LNHDA and CDR2 SQIVND (reference sequence). CDR3: CASSMPASHGWQPQHF. DNA of the CDR3: TGTGCCAGTAGTATGCCGGCCTCTCATGGATGGCAGCCCCAGCATTTT.

The chain couples TRBV10-3 to TRBJ2-1; D remains ambiguous. The length of the CDR3 is 11 residues. V was clipped by 0 bases and J by 8 bases, with 2 bases between them. Germline V gene lookup returns CDR1 ENHRY and CDR2 SYGVKD. Written as DNA, the CDR3 is TGTGCCATCAGTGAGTCCCATGAGCAGTTCTTC. Translating it yields CAISESHEQFF.

This chain links TRBV5-1 with TRBJ1-3; D unresolved. Trimming shortened V by 0 bases and J by 0 bases, and 10 bases separated the two germline ends. The CDR3 runs to 16 residues. Germline V gives CDR1 SGHRS, CDR2 YFSETQ. The CDR3 DNA reads as TGCGCCAGCAGCTTGGAAGTGCTCAGCTCTGGAAACACCATATATTTT. This encodes CASSLEVLSSGNTIYF.

The CDR3: CASSIWTGSEQYF. CDR3 DNA sequence: TGTGCCAGTAGTATTTGGACAGGGTCCGAGCAGTACTTC. The V call is TRBV19, the J call TRBJ2-7; 8 nucleotides match TRBD1. Germline V gene sequence: CDR1 LNHDA, CDR2 SQIVND (reference sequence). The CDR3 covers 13 residues. Trimming at V came to 3 bases and at J to 6 bases, leaving 4 bases not matched to a gene.

The V call is TRBV19, the J call TRBJ1-6; 7 bases align to TRBD1. The length of the CDR3 is 15 residues. In germline, CDR1 is LNHDA, CDR2 SQIVND (reference sequence). V gave up 5 bases and J gave up 9 bases; unmatched junction bases: 10. The CDR3 here is CASSALGQSGSPLHF. Written as DNA, the CDR3 is TGTGCCAGTAGTGCTTTGGGACAGAGTGGTTCACCCCTCCACTTT.

The J gene is TRBJ1-4, the V gene TRBV5-8; 9 nucleotides line up with TRBD1. This CDR3 comprises 13 residues. Germline V gene sequence: CDR1 SGHTS, CDR2 YDEGEE. J gave up 11 bases and V 4 bases, and 6 bases lay outside the gene matches. For the CDR3, the DNA is TGTGCCAGCAGCCCCGACAGGGGGGAGAAACTGTTTTTT. This sequence encodes CASSPDRGEKLFF.

The chain uses TRBV5-6 and TRBJ1-1; D call uncertain. This CDR3 spans 12 amino acids. V was pared by 1 base and J by 7 bases, with 8 bases between. In germline, CDR1 is SGHDT, CDR2 YYEEEE. The CDR3 nucleotides read TGTGCCAGCAGCTTGATGGCAGGTGAAGCTTTCTTT. Translation gives CASSLMAGEAFF. Based on the CDR3 plus reference TRBV5-6 and TRBJ1-1, the full variable domain is DAGVTQSPTHLIKTRGQQVTLRCSPKSGHDTVSWYQQALGQGPQFIFQYYEEEERQRGNFPDRFSGHQFPNYSSELNVNALLLGDSALYLCASSLMAGEAFFGQGTRLTVV.

The chain is built from TRBV2 and TRBJ2-6, with 7 bases lining up with TRBD1. V gave up 6 bases and J gave up 9 bases; unmatched junction bases: 8. The CDR3 runs 14 residues. Germline-derived CDR1 and CDR2 are SNHLY and FYNNEI. Here the CDR3 DNA reads TGTGCCAGCAGGAAAATGGGACAGTACAACGTCCTGACTTTC. Translated, it gives CASRKMGQYNVLTF.

The genes are TRBV4-2 and TRBJ2-3, with 13 positions matching TRBD2. Trimming removed 1 base from V and 3 bases from J; junction bases left unmatched: 4. The CDR3 consists of 17 residues. Germline V gene sequence: CDR1 LGHNA, CDR2 YNFKEQ. The CDR3 here is CASSQGGLAGDTDTQYF. The CDR3 DNA is TGTGCCAGCAGCCAAGGAGGACTAGCGGGAGATACAGATACGCAGTATTTT.

The chain joins TRBV15 to TRBJ1-2, with 12 bases fitting TRBD1. The CDR3 is 18 residues long. Trimming at V came to 3 bases and at J to 5 bases, leaving 13 bases not matched to a gene. From germline, CDR1 is LNHNV and CDR2 YYDKDF (reference sequence). CDR3 nucleotides: TGTGCCACCAGCAGCCCCTGGGGGACAGGGGGCGTGGGGTATGGCTACACCTTC. Translation gives CATSSPWGTGGVGYGYTF.

This sequence joins TRBV3-1 (or the pseudogene TRBV3-2) and TRBJ2-2; TRBD2 agrees at 12 bases. Germline V lookup: CDR1 LGHDT, CDR2 YNNKEL (reference sequence). V dropped 4 bases and J dropped 4; count of bases not matched to a gene: 1. The CDR3 sequence is 15 residues long. The CDR3 protein is CASSPGLAGTGELFF. The CDR3 DNA sequence: TGTGCCAGCAGCCCGGGACTAGCGGGCACCGGGGAGCTGTTTTTT.

This clone appeared once. The V gene is TRBV10-3, the J gene TRBJ1-2, with 8 bases aligning to TRBD1. Trimming took 10 bases from V and 6 from J; bases not matched to a gene: 16. The CDR3 spans 15 residues. The V gene's germline CDR1 is ENHRY and CDR2 SYGVKD. The DNA of the CDR3 is TGTGCCACCAGCCGTTCGACAGGGGAAGGGAATGGCTACACCTTC. It codes for CATSRSTGEGNGYTF.

The chain combines TRBV7-9 with TRBJ1-5; TRBD1 agrees at 7 bases. The length of the CDR3 is 13 residues. Per the germline V gene, CDR1 is SEHNR and CDR2 is FQNEAQ (reference sequence). The trim removed 6 bases at V and 4 bases at J, leaving 3 bases unmatched. The CDR3 region is CASSLGQNQPQHF. DNA of the CDR3: TGTGCCAGCAGTTTGGGACAGAATCAGCCCCAGCATTTT.

The chain links TRBV15 to TRBJ2-7; D ambiguous. The CDR3 length is 17 residues. V lost 2 bases, J lost 5 bases, and 22 bases lay in between. The germline V gene has CDR1 LNHNV and CDR2 YYDKDF (reference sequence). CDR3 in amino acids: CATSRKRTARQLNEQYF. The CDR3 DNA sequence: TGTGCCACCAGCAGAAAACGTACGGCACGGCAGTTGAACGAGCAGTACTTC. The variable domain in full, completed from reference TRBV15 and TRBJ2-7, reads DAMVIQNPRYQVTQFGKPVTLSCSQTLNHNVMYWYQQKSSQAPKLLFHYYDKDFNNEADTPDNFQSRRPNTSFCFLDIRSPGLGDTAMYLCATSRKRTARQLNEQYFGPGTRLTVT.

V is TRBV5-1 and J is TRBJ1-1; perhaps TRBD1 as D (5 bases). The CDR3 covers 14 residues. Per the germline V gene, CDR1 is SGHRS and CDR2 is YFSETQ. Trimming stripped 1 base from V and 1 base from J, with 8 bases between. This CDR3 is CASSLIQGNTEAFF. The CDR3 DNA reads as TGCGCCAGCAGCTTGATTCAGGGGAACACTGAAGCTTTCTTT. Variable domain in full (rest from reference TRBV5-1 and TRBJ1-1): KAGVTQTPRYLIKTRGQQVTLSCSPISGHRSVSWYQQTPGQGLQFLFEYFSETQRNKGNFPGRFSGRQFSNSRSEMNVSTLELGDSALYLCASSLIQGNTEAFFGQGTRLTVV.

The V gene is TRBV20-1, the J gene TRBJ1-2; no clear D. The CDR3 totals 14 residues. The germline gives CDR1 DFQATT, CDR2 SNEGSKA (reference sequence). Deletions cut 6 bases from V and 3 bases from J, with 17 bases between. CDR3: CSASRATGHYGYTF. CDR3 bases: TGCAGTGCAAGTCGGGCGACGGGCCACTATGGCTACACCTTC.

The chain recombines TRBV7-8 with TRBJ2-7, with 10 bases identical to TRBD2. Trimming at V came to 2 bases and at J to 2 bases, leaving 3 bases not matched to a gene. The CDR3 consists of 15 residues. Germline V gene lookup returns CDR1 SGHVS and CDR2 FQNEAQ. Written as DNA, the CDR3 is TGTGCCAGCAGCTTAATCCTAGCGGGAGCCTACGAGCAGTACTTC. This translates into CASSLILAGAYEQYF. Full variable domain (remainder filled in from reference TRBV7-8 and TRBJ2-7): GAGVSQSPRYKVAKRGQDVALRCDPISGHVSLFWYQQALGQGPEFLTYFQNEAQLDKSGLPSDRFFAERPEGSVSTLKIQRTQQEDSAVYLCASSLILAGAYEQYFGPGTRLTVT.